This is a list of T cell receptor beta chains from one sample in a study of CD8+CD57+ T cells in acquired aplastic anemia. MiXCR was run by TCRdb on the reads, yielding one entry per CDR3 protein. The sample lists 450,000 to 600,000 distinct CDR3 sequences, under 40% occurring once. The sample taken for sequencing was sorted CD4+, CD8+, or CD8+CD57+ T cells (not recorded which) from PBMCs. These receptors all stem from a human donor with aplastic anemia. Each CDR3 is given with its conserved first and last residue.

CDR3: CASSQGTGVGYTF; V: TRBV3-1; J: TRBJ1-2
CDR3: CASSSPRGATNEKLFF; V: TRBV5-1; J: TRBJ1-4
CDR3: CASVLSYEQYF; V: TRBV2; J: TRBJ2-7
CDR3: CASSEQQMNTEAFF; V: TRBV18; J: TRBJ1-1
CDR3: CASSPEGRVNTEAFF; V: TRBV7-2; J: TRBJ1-1
CDR3: CASSYRGGQETQYF; V: TRBV5-1; J: TRBJ2-5
CDR3: CASSESCGSYEQYF; V: TRBV10-1; J: TRBJ2-7
CDR3: CATSRTSVGLLPYEQYF; V: TRBV15; J: TRBJ2-7
CDR3: CASKTGAYEQYF; V: TRBV7-9; J: TRBJ2-7
CDR3: CASSVKLSTEAFF; V: TRBV19; J: TRBJ1-1
CDR3: CASSYATGELFF; V: TRBV7-6; J: TRBJ2-2
CDR3: CATSDPPSGKNTGELFF; V: TRBV24-1; J: TRBJ2-2
CDR3: CASSLIAGKNTGELFF; V: TRBV7-3; J: TRBJ2-2
CDR3: CASSLEGLEPQHF; V: TRBV5-1; J: TRBJ1-5
CDR3: CSDGTPGWDYGYTF; V: TRBV29-1; J: TRBJ1-2
CDR3: CASRPLAYGYTF; V: TRBV9; J: TRBJ1-2
CDR3: CASSVLHSDSNNEQFF; V: TRBV9; J: TRBJ2-1
CDR3: CASSQWSSYNEQFF; V: TRBV11-2; J: TRBJ2-1
CDR3: CASSPDRDYEQYF; V: TRBV27; J: TRBJ2-7
CDR3: CATGDWGGSYNEQFF; V: TRBV24-1; J: TRBJ2-1
CDR3: CASSTQQGTYEQYF; V: TRBV7-2; J: TRBJ2-7
CDR3: CARDTDTQYF; V: TRBV2; J: TRBJ2-3
CDR3: CASPTKTGTSGRARDEQYF; V: TRBV9; J: TRBJ2-7
CDR3: CASSLNGVGSPLHF; V: TRBV2; J: TRBJ1-6
CDR3: CASSQERLGFSGNTIYF; V: TRBV4-2; J: TRBJ1-3
CDR3: CASSSPQAGENEQYF; V: TRBV5-8; J: TRBJ2-7
CDR3: CASLYSGNTIYF; V: TRBV7-9; J: TRBJ1-3
CDR3: CASRYNVQSLHF; V: TRBV12-3/TRBV12-4; J: TRBJ1-6
CDR3: CASSEQGARDTEAFF; V: TRBV2; J: TRBJ1-1
CDR3: CASSLGTGAISGNTIYF; V: TRBV7-6; J: TRBJ1-3
CDR3: CSAKQGARETQYF; V: TRBV29-1; J: TRBJ2-5
CDR3: CASSIIGRNSPLHF; V: TRBV25-1; J: TRBJ1-6
CDR3: CASSYPRTPLYGYTF; V: TRBV6-5; J: TRBJ1-2
CDR3: CASSLRTGANYGYTF; V: TRBV12-3/TRBV12-4; J: TRBJ1-2
CDR3: CAGKGIQDPNTEAFF; V: TRBV6-1; J: TRBJ1-1
CDR3: CSVGTGALGGGYTF; V: TRBV29-1; J: TRBJ1-2
CDR3: CASLAGGRSYEQYF; V: TRBV7-2; J: TRBJ2-7
CDR3: CASSQDSGLYGYTF; V: TRBV4-1; J: TRBJ1-2
CDR3: CASSGGQGETEAFF; V: TRBV9; J: TRBJ1-1
CDR3: CSAFPGQGDNQPQHF; V: TRBV20-1; J: TRBJ1-5